Below are 19 T cell receptor beta chains sequenced from a single sample in a study of control samples from healthy donors and cancer patients. The assay was immunoSEQ multiplex PCR, and TCRdb's table has in-frame clones only and misses some. The repertoire holds fewer than 120,000 clones, with around 89% as singletons. Sequenced sample: PBMCs. These receptor sequences come from a woman aged 55 to 70 with lung cancer.

The V call is TRBV2, the J call TRBJ2-7, with 8 nucleotides matching TRBD1. Unmatched junction bases numbered 7, after V lost 5 bases and J lost 10 bases. The CDR3 runs 12 residues. Per the germline V gene, CDR1 is SNHLY and CDR2 is FYNNEI. The CDR3 is CASSSPRGLQYF. In DNA, the CDR3 is TGTGCCAGCAGTTCCCCCAGGGGGCTCCAGTACTTC. Supplemented by reference TRBV2 and TRBJ2-7, the full variable domain reads EPEVTQTPSHQVTQMGQEVILRCVPISNHLYFYWYRQILGQKVEFLVSFYNNEISEKSEIFDDQFSVERPDGSNFTLKIRSTKLEDSAMYFCASSSPRGLQYFGPGTRLTVT.

The V and J genes are TRBV4-2 and TRBJ1-1; D remains unclear. Trimming removed 0 bases from V and 4 bases from J, with 12 bases in between. There are 15 residues in the CDR3. CDR1 is LGHNA, CDR2 YNFKEQ, per germline. The CDR3 coding sequence is TGTGCCAGCAGCCAAGATTCTGATCGGACCACTGAAGCTTTCTTT. Translating it yields CASSQDSDRTTEAFF.

The V gene is TRBV12-5, the J gene TRBJ2-7; D ambiguous. V lost 3 bases to trimming and J lost 3 bases, with 12 bases between them. Germline loops: CDR1 LGHNT, CDR2 FRNRAP. The CDR3 contains 14 residues. CDR3 coding DNA: TGTGCTAGTGGTTTTGACACCGGATTCTACGAGCAGTACTTC. Protein: CASGFDTGFYEQYF.

This chain joins TRBV19 and TRBJ2-2, with 8 bases identical to TRBD1. J was trimmed by 4 bases and V by 10 bases; bases with no gene match: 8. CDR3 length: 14 amino acids. Germline V gene lookup returns CDR1 LNHDA and CDR2 SQIVND (reference sequence). The CDR3 sequence: CATSDREGTGELFF. CDR3 DNA sequence: TGTGCCACCTCGGACAGGGAAGGCACCGGGGAGCTGTTTTTT.

J is TRBJ2-3 and V is TRBV5-1; 12 bases line up with TRBD2. The CDR3 is made up of 16 amino acids. With V trimmed by 4 bases and J by 1 base, 4 bases remained unmatched. CDR1 and CDR2 from the germline V gene are SGHRS and YFSETQ. CDR3 bases: TGCGCCAGCAGCATGAGACTAGCGGGGGGCACAGATACGCAGTATTTT. It is translated as CASSMRLAGGTDTQYF.

The rearrangement links TRBV30 to TRBJ2-6, with D possibly being TRBD1 or TRBD2 (5 bases each). Germline V CDR1 and CDR2: GTSNPN, SVGIG (reference sequence). V was trimmed by 7 bases and J by 0 bases, leaving 16 bases between them. The CDR3 runs 16 residues. Written as DNA, the CDR3 is TGTGCCTTGAGGGGCGGACCCTACTCTGGGGCCAACGTCCTGACTTTC. Translation gives CALRGGPYSGANVLTF.

This rearrangement joins TRBV5-1 to TRBJ2-5, with TRBD1 matching over 10 bases. Germline V gene data show CDR1 as SGHRS and CDR2 as YFSETQ. The CDR3 covers 15 residues. V lost 4 bases to trimming and J lost 1 base; unmatched junction nucleotides: 4. CDR3 loop: CASSTRTGGQETQYF. The CDR3 DNA reads as TGCGCCAGCAGCACACGGACAGGGGGCCAAGAGACCCAGTACTTC.

The chain recombines TRBV3-1 (or the pseudogene TRBV3-2) with TRBJ2-3, with a weak D call TRBD2 (7 bases). The germline gives CDR1 LGHDT, CDR2 YNNKEL (reference sequence). This CDR3 is built from 16 residues. Trimming removed 4 bases from V and 1 base from J, with 15 bases in between. The CDR3, as DNA: TGTGCCAGCAGCCCGTATGGGGGGGGCGGCACAGATACGCAGTATTTT. Translation: CASSPYGGGGTDTQYF.

J is TRBJ1-1 and V is TRBV6-1; D is unresolved. CDR1 and CDR2 from the germline V gene are MNHNS and SASEGT. This CDR3 contains 14 residues. Trimming left V 0 bases short and J 1 base short, with 6 bases between. The CDR3 here is CASSEAGRNTEAFF. The CDR3 region has the DNA TGTGCCAGCAGTGAAGCGGGCCGGAACACTGAAGCTTTCTTT.

V and J are TRBV7-2 and TRBJ2-1; no clear D. Germline assignment: CDR1 SGHTA and CDR2 FQGNSA. V was shortened by 1 base and J by 7 bases, with 11 bases between the two germline ends. The CDR3 consists of 14 residues. The CDR3 bases are TGTGCCAGCAGCTTAGTTCCCCCACGAAATGAGCAGTTCTTC. Its protein product is CASSLVPPRNEQFF. Based on the CDR3 plus reference TRBV7-2 and TRBJ2-1, the full variable domain is GAGVSQSPSNKVTEKGKDVELRCDPISGHTALYWYRQSLGQGLEFLIYFQGNSAPDKSGLPSDRFSAERTGGSVSTLTIQRTQQEDSAVYLCASSLVPPRNEQFFGPGTRLTVL.

The V and J genes are TRBV19 and TRBJ2-2; TRBD1 might be the D (5 bases). CDR3 size: 16 residues. Deletions cut 1 base from V and 7 bases from J, with 16 bases between. Germline lookup yields CDR1 LNHDA and CDR2 SQIVND (reference sequence). The CDR3: CASSIAGMGYSGELFF. The CDR3 nucleotides read TGTGCCAGTAGTATAGCAGGGATGGGATACAGCGGGGAGCTGTTTTTT. The complete variable domain, with remaining parts taken from reference TRBV19 and TRBJ2-2, reads DGGITQSPKYLFRKEGQNVTLSCEQNLNHDAMYWYRQDPGQGLRLIYYSQIVNDFQKGDIAEGYSVSREKKESFPLTVTSAQKNPTAFYLCASSIAGMGYSGELFFGEGSRLTVL.

The sample holds a few counts of this clone. The V call is TRBV11-1, the J call TRBJ1-1, with TRBD1 matching 7 bases. There are 15 residues in the CDR3. V lost 4 bases and J lost 6; bases outside the gene matches: 11. Germline-derived CDR1 and CDR2 are SGHAT and FQDESV (reference sequence). CDR3 region: CASSSPTGTLAEAFF. CDR3 in DNA: TGTGCCAGCAGCTCCCCGACAGGGACCTTGGCTGAAGCTTTCTTT.

For this clone: A read error may produce the germline difference seen at one junction end. The chain links TRBV12-5 to TRBJ2-3; 9 positions agree with TRBD2. The CDR3 runs 15 residues. CDR1 and CDR2 from the germline V gene are LGHNT and FRNRAP. This CDR3 is CARGAGGRDSDTQYF. The CDR3 DNA reads TGTGCTCGTGGCGCGGGGGGGAGGGATTCAGATACGCAGTATTTT.

The chain is built from TRBV7-2 and TRBJ2-3; TRBD2 aligns across 11 bases. V shed 1 base and J 8 bases; nucleotides not matched to a gene: 2. This CDR3 contains 14 residues. Germline loops: CDR1 SGHTA, CDR2 FQGNSA. CDR3 amino acids: CASSLVAGGRTQYF. The CDR3 DNA reads TGTGCCAGCAGCTTAGTAGCGGGGGGGCGTACGCAGTATTTT.

This clone appeared a few times. The chain has TRBV6-5 and TRBJ1-1, with D possibly being TRBD1 (6 bases). Trimming took 1 base from V and 5 from J, leaving 14 bases between them. Looked up from germline, CDR1 is MNHEY and CDR2 is SVGAGI. The length of the CDR3 is 15 residues. CDR3 sequence (DNA): TGTGCCAGCAGTTACTTCCGGACAGTTGGTACTGAAGCTTTCTTT. Its protein product is CASSYFRTVGTEAFF.

The J gene is TRBJ2-5, the V gene TRBV6-1, with D tentatively TRBD1 (6 bases). The V and J ends lost 3 bases and 4 bases respectively, with 12 bases between them. Germline assignment: CDR1 MNHNS and CDR2 SASEGT. The CDR3 has 14 residues. This chain's CDR3 is CASSEEVGGETQYF. The CDR3 coding sequence is TGTGCCAGCAGTGAGGAGGTAGGGGGAGAGACCCAGTACTTC.

The DNA for the CDR3 is TGTGCCAGCAGTTTATCCAGCAATCAGCCCCAGCATTTT. This sequence encodes CASSLSSNQPQHF. The chain joins TRBV28 to TRBJ1-5; unclear D gene. V was cut by 1 base and J by 1 base, with 2 bases left in between. The CDR3 is 13 amino acids. In germline, CDR1 is MDHEN, CDR2 SYDVKM.

This chain links TRBV19 with TRBJ1-4; D is unclear. Trimming cost V 7 bases and J 3 bases, with 12 bases left between them. CDR3 length: 14 amino acids. The germline CDR1 and CDR2 sequences are LNHDA and SQIVND (reference sequence). The CDR3 bases are TGTGCCAGTAAACATCGGCAGTCTAATGAAAAACTGTTTTTT. The encoded protein is CASKHRQSNEKLFF. The whole variable domain, filled in from reference TRBV19 and TRBJ1-4, reads DGGITQSPKYLFRKEGQNVTLSCEQNLNHDAMYWYRQDPGQGLRLIYYSQIVNDFQKGDIAEGYSVSREKKESFPLTVTSAQKNPTAFYLCASKHRQSNEKLFFGSGTQLSVL.

CDR3 loop: CASSQAQGFGELFF. Here the CDR3 DNA reads TGTGCCAGCAGCCAGGCACAGGGATTCGGGGAGCTGTTTTTT. The chain links TRBV14 to TRBJ2-2; possibly TRBD1 for D (6 bases). Per the germline V gene, CDR1 is SGHDN and CDR2 is FVKESK. The CDR3 length is 14 residues. V was cut by 3 bases and J by 7 bases, with 12 bases left in between.